Below, 14 T cell receptor beta chains from the same sample are listed, as sequenced in a study of T-cell reconstitution after alpha-beta-depleted transplantation in children. This sample's TCRbeta library carried unique molecular identifier barcodes. Using its own MiXCR run on the PCR reads, TCRdb lists one record per CDR3 protein. The sample lists fewer than 550,000 distinct CDR3 sequences, about 10% seen once, with 2% to 2.5% in the top ten. Here the sequenced sample was PBMCs, taken before TCRalphabeta/CD19-depleted stem cell transplant. Receptor source: a child aged 2 to 15 with inherited bone marrow failure, due to receive a stem cell transplant.

The chain uses TRBV19 and TRBJ2-7, with 8 bases that match TRBD2. The CDR3 loop spans 12 amino acids. From germline, CDR1 is LNHDA and CDR2 SQIVND (reference sequence). Trimming cost V 7 bases and J 7 bases; bases outside gene matches: 6. The CDR3 region has the DNA TGTGCCAGTAACACCTTAGCGGGAGAGCAGTACTTC. This encodes CASNTLAGEQYF.

At least ten counts were recorded for this clonotype. The rearrangement uses TRBV29-1 and TRBJ2-1, with 7 bases aligning to TRBD2. Germline CDR1 is SQVTM and CDR2 is ANQGSEA. The CDR3 sequence is 15 residues long. After removal of 0 bases from V and 7 bases from J, the junction contained 9 bases not matched to a gene. The CDR3 spells CSVEDFAGAGNEQFF. The CDR3 DNA reads as TGCAGCGTTGAAGATTTTGCGGGAGCGGGTAATGAGCAGTTCTTC.

The V gene is TRBV20-1, the J gene TRBJ1-2, with D uncertain. CDR1 is DFQATT, CDR2 SNEGSKA, per germline (reference sequence). This CDR3 contains 15 residues. V gave up 3 bases and J gave up 0 bases, with 14 bases separating them. CDR3 region: CSARPPPGPNYGYTF. CDR3 sequence (DNA): TGCAGTGCTAGGCCTCCCCCAGGCCCTAACTATGGCTACACCTTC.

In this sample, this clonotype turned up many times. CDR3 residues: CRAYQSSYEQYF. The CDR3 DNA follows: TGCAGAGCCTATCAAAGCTCCTACGAGCAGTACTTC. The chain has TRBV20-1 and TRBJ2-7; no clear D gene. The CDR3 contains 12 residues. CDR1 is DFQATT and CDR2 is SNEGSKA in the germline V gene (reference sequence).

CDR3 sequence: CASSPEFYYNEQFF. In nucleotides, the CDR3 is TGCGCCAGCAGCCCAGAATTCTACTACAATGAGCAGTTCTTC. The J gene is TRBJ2-1, the V gene TRBV5-1; no clear D. The CDR3 has 14 amino acids. The germline V and J ends were trimmed by 4 bases and 3 bases, with 11 bases remaining between them. Germline V gene sequence: CDR1 SGHRS, CDR2 YFSETQ.

This clonotype was picked up many times. The chain links TRBV20-1 to TRBJ2-7; D not resolved. The germline V and J ends were trimmed by 3 bases and 1 base, with 7 bases remaining between them. The CDR3 has 12 amino acids. Germline CDR1 reads DFQATT; CDR2 reads SNEGSKA (reference sequence). The CDR3 DNA reads as TGCAGTGCTAGGCACGGTTCCTACGAGCAGTACTTC. Translated: CSARHGSYEQYF.

This clonotype was counted at least ten times. The V and J genes are TRBV23-1 and TRBJ2-1; D gene uncertain. TRBV23-1 is filed as an ORF, its function uncertain. CDR3 size: 8 residues. Trimming removed 11 bases at V and 4 bases at J, with 0 bases between. This CDR3 is CAYNEQFF. The CDR3 DNA sequence: TGCGCCTACAATGAGCAGTTCTTC.

Many counts were recorded for this clonotype. The chain has TRBV29-1 and TRBJ2-2; 11 positions agree with TRBD2. This CDR3 has 15 residues. Germline CDR1 and CDR2: SQVTM and ANQGSEA. J gave up 6 bases and V 6 bases, and 9 bases lay outside the gene matches. The CDR3 DNA follows: TGCAGCGTGATAGCGGGAGGGGTGTGGGCCGGGGAGCTGTTTTTT. It translates to CSVIAGGVWAGELFF.

This clonotype was observed at least ten times. The V call is TRBV10-3, the J call TRBJ2-3; D unclear. CDR1 is ENHRY and CDR2 is SYGVKD in the germline V gene. V lost 7 bases, J lost 2 bases, and 13 bases lay in between. CDR3 length equals 14 residues. The CDR3 DNA reads as TGTGCCATCAAGCAGGAAACTTACACAGATACGCAGTATTTT. It encodes CAIKQETYTDTQYF.

The chain employs TRBV20-1 and TRBJ1-2; no clear D. The ends were cut back, 3 bases at V and 0 bases at J, with 5 bases in the middle. Germline CDR1 is DFQATT and CDR2 is SNEGSKA (reference sequence). This CDR3 has 12 residues. CDR3 DNA: TGCAGTGCTAGCTGGGCTAACTATGGCTACACCTTC. Its protein product is CSASWANYGYTF.

This clonotype appeared many times. An end of the junction does not agree with germline; a read error may underlie this. The chain couples TRBV27 to TRBJ2-7, with TRBD1 identical over 8 bases. Germline CDR1 reads MNHEY; CDR2 reads SMNVEV (reference sequence). CDR3 size: 14 residues. CDR3 nucleotides: TGCGCCAGCAGCCTAACAGGGGGAACCTACGAGCAGTACTTC. Translated: CASSLTGGTYEQYF.

This clonotype was seen more than once but under ten times. The chain carries TRBV20-1 and TRBJ1-1, with 7 bases identical to TRBD1. The CDR3 covers 16 residues. Trimming removed 2 bases from V and 1 base from J; junction bases left unmatched: 10. Germline assignment: CDR1 DFQATT and CDR2 SNEGSKA (reference sequence). This CDR3 reads CSARSEGALRNTEAFF. CDR3 nucleotide sequence: TGCAGTGCTAGATCGGAGGGGGCCCTAAGGAACACTGAAGCTTTCTTT.

The sample holds many counts of this clonotype. The gene calls are TRBV28 and TRBJ2-7; 8 bases line up with TRBD1. Germline V gives CDR1 MDHEN, CDR2 SYDVKM. J was trimmed by 6 bases and V by 3 bases; bases with no gene match: 7. The CDR3 spans 14 residues. The CDR3 loop reads CASSLAGTGGEQYF. The CDR3 nucleotides are TGTGCCAGCAGTTTGGCCGGGACAGGAGGCGAGCAGTACTTC.

In this sample, this clonotype turned up many times. The chain uses TRBV20-1 and TRBJ2-5, with a possible D match to TRBD2 (6 bases). CDR1 and CDR2 (germline): DFQATT, SNEGSKA (reference sequence). The CDR3 is made up of 13 amino acids. V gave up 4 bases and J gave up 5 bases, with 14 bases separating them. The DNA for the CDR3 is TGCAGTGCTAAGGGGACTTCATGGGAGACCCAGTACTTC. It encodes CSAKGTSWETQYF.